A selection of T cell receptor beta chains follows, all from one sample in a study of T cells in Graves' hyperthyroidism and ophthalmopathy. TCRdb re-derived calls from the multiplex PCR reads in MiXCR, one entry per CDR3 protein. The sample has about 640,000 distinct CDR3 sequences; roughly 20% are singletons. The sequencing input was blood. The receptors come from a man younger than 45 with Graves' ophthalmopathy. Each CDR3 is given without its conserved first and last residue.

ASSYRDRDTGELF | TRBV6-1
ASSISGSYNEQF | TRBV19
SAPLRGQETQY | TRBV29-1
ASSEQGASRETQY | TRBV28
AGGGPTGQSYEQY | TRBV6-1
AISSTGSETQY | TRBV10-3
ASSQVGGATSYNEQF | TRBV4-1
ASSVVLGTGELF | TRBV9
ASSPEDWRLAF | TRBV18
ASSIGTSVHEQY | TRBV19
ASSFVQSSYEQY | TRBV5-1
SVVRPGLASGEQF | TRBV29-1
ASSQDGTGAFYEQY | TRBV3-1
ASSLGEGGGSYEQY | TRBV7-6
AWTTGTGSYEQY | TRBV30
SVLGGTDSYEQY | TRBV29-1
ASSNRGSNTEAF | TRBV27
ASSFEGWTEAF | TRBV28
AISGGLAGETQY | TRBV10-3
ASSPGWGCEQY | TRBV3-1
ASRPGQGNEKLF | TRBV6-1
ASSWGGAADTQY | TRBV7-9
SAREPTANTEAF | TRBV20-1
ASSLWTSGRYGELF | TRBV28
ASSLMRGSQALYTGELF | TRBV7-2
ASSRARTEPQH | TRBV7-2
ASSASGGQGSEQY | TRBV9
ANSLAPGEVYEQF | TRBV27
ATSDFARTDTQY | TRBV24-1
ASSISPYGYT | TRBV19
ASSTLRTSDEQY | TRBV28
ASSFLFGGGLLSEQF | TRBV28